These 14 T cell receptor beta chains were sequenced from one sample in a study of beta chain features in type 1 diabetes. Sequenced material consisted of expressed TCRB transcripts (all of the isolated RNA was reverse transcribed). Profiling relied on immunoSEQ multiplex PCR, and the TCRdb table lists in-frame clones only, not all of them. The table has 200,000 to 250,000 clones, about a tenth seen once. The sample taken for sequencing was central memory CD4+ T cells from blood. These receptors were obtained from a man aged 18 to 29 in good health.

This chain connects TRBV6-5 to TRBJ2-1, with D possibly TRBD1 on 5 matching bases. V lost 10 bases, J lost 0 bases, and 13 bases lay in between. Germline V gives CDR1 MNHEY, CDR2 SVGAGI. The CDR3 spans 14 residues. The CDR3 here is CATRVMGSYNEQFF. The CDR3 DNA follows: TGTGCCACCAGGGTCATGGGCTCCTACAATGAGCAGTTCTTC.

The V gene is TRBV6-1, the J gene TRBJ1-5, with 8 positions matching TRBD1. J lost 0 bases, V lost 4 bases, and 14 bases had no gene match. Germline V gene sequence: CDR1 MNHNS, CDR2 SASEGT. The CDR3 has 19 amino acids. In nucleotides, the CDR3 is TGTGCCAGCAGTGGGAACGGACAGGGATTTTACCATAGCAATCAGCCCCAGCATTTT. Its translation: CASSGNGQGFYHSNQPQHF.

CDR3 DNA: TGTGCCTGGAGTTCCGACGGGGCAGATACGCAGTATTTT. It specifies CAWSSDGADTQYF. The V call is TRBV30, the J call TRBJ2-3; maybe TRBD2 (5 bases). The germline V gene has CDR1 GTSNPN and CDR2 SVGIG (reference sequence). This CDR3 has 13 amino acids. Trimming stripped 2 bases from V and 4 bases from J, with 10 bases between.

V is TRBV10-3 and J is TRBJ1-2; D call uncertain. The CDR3 has 11 amino acids. Trimming left V 7 bases short and J 4 bases short, with 7 bases between. Germline loops: CDR1 ENHRY, CDR2 SYGVKD. The CDR3 is CAITGFYGYTF. Here the CDR3 DNA reads TGTGCCATCACGGGTTTCTATGGCTACACCTTC.

The sample holds many counts of this clone. The gene calls are TRBV10-3 and TRBJ2-3, with 12 bases identical to TRBD2. The CDR3 sequence is 15 residues long. Germline V gene data show CDR1 as ENHRY and CDR2 as SYGVKD. Losses at the gene ends were 8 bases for V and 5 bases for J; bases not matched to a gene: 8. The CDR3 is CAIGPPGLAGDTQYF. As DNA, the CDR3 is TGTGCCATCGGCCCCCCGGGACTAGCGGGAGATACGCAGTATTTT.

In this sample, this clone turned up a few times. The chain recombines TRBV5-6 with TRBJ1-2; D may be TRBD1 (5 bases). The CDR3 has 14 amino acids. Deletions cut 0 bases from V and 5 bases from J, with 11 bases between. The germline V gene has CDR1 SGHDT and CDR2 YYEEEE. The CDR3 reads CASSLDQGTYGYTF. CDR3 nucleotides: TGTGCCAGCAGCTTGGATCAGGGAACTTATGGCTACACCTTC.

The V call is TRBV30, the J call TRBJ1-1; the match to TRBD1 covers 9 bases. The CDR3 extends over 14 amino acids. With 0 bases clipped from V and 7 bases from J, the junction kept 6 bases outside the gene matches. Germline-derived CDR1 and CDR2 are GTSNPN and SVGIG (reference sequence). The DNA of the CDR3 is TGTGCCTGGAGTGTACGGCGACAGGGGGTTGAAGCTTTCTTT. Translation gives CAWSVRRQGVEAFF. The whole variable domain, filled in from reference TRBV30 and TRBJ1-1, reads SQTIHQWPATLVQPVGSPLSLECTVEGTSNPNLYWYRQAAGRGLQLLFYSVGIGQISSEVPQNLSASRPQDRQFILSSKKLLLSDSGFYLCAWSVRRQGVEAFFGQGTRLTVV.

The table lists this clone with a few counts. J is TRBJ2-7 and V is TRBV5-4; 9 bases are a match to TRBD1. The CDR3 covers 14 residues. Losses at the gene ends were 1 base for V and 7 bases for J; bases not matched to a gene: 6. Germline CDR1 SGHNT, CDR2 YYREEE (reference sequence). The CDR3 region is CASSLLQGAEEQYF. The CDR3 nucleotides are TGTGCCAGCAGCTTGTTACAGGGGGCTGAAGAGCAGTACTTC.

The chain combines TRBV2 with TRBJ1-2; perhaps TRBD1 as D (5 bases). Per the germline V gene, CDR1 is SNHLY and CDR2 is FYNNEI. The CDR3 sequence is 15 residues long. The V end lost 6 bases, the J end lost 1 base, and 15 bases lay between the germline ends. The CDR3 nucleotides are TGTGCCAGCAGCGAATACGGGGGTAGTAACTATGGCTACACCTTC. Translation: CASSEYGGSNYGYTF.

This clone turned up a few times. The V call is TRBV9, the J call TRBJ2-5; D is possibly TRBD1 or TRBD2 (5 bases each). Germline V gives CDR1 SGDLS, CDR2 YYNGEE. This CDR3 comprises 17 residues. V was shortened by 4 bases and J by 5 bases, with 24 bases between the two germline ends. CDR3 in amino acids: CASSPRVRDGGGETQYF. DNA of the CDR3: TGTGCCAGCAGCCCAAGGGTTCGGGACGGCGGTGGCGAGACCCAGTACTTC.

This clone was recorded a few times. This chain joins TRBV5-1 and TRBJ2-1, with D hard to call. The CDR3 runs 14 residues. Trimming left V 0 bases short and J 5 bases short, with 9 bases between. Per germline, CDR1 SGHRS and CDR2 YFSETQ. CDR3 region: CASSLGGPNNEQFF. CDR3 nucleotide sequence: TGCGCCAGCAGCTTGGGAGGACCGAACAATGAGCAGTTCTTC.

V is TRBV18 and J is TRBJ2-3; 10 bases fit TRBD2. Germline V lookup: CDR1 KGHSH, CDR2 LQKENI. The ends lost 6 bases at V and 3 bases at J; junction bases unmatched: 6. There are 15 residues in the CDR3. The DNA for the CDR3 is TGTGCCAGCTCGCTCCGACTAGCGGGTACAGATACGCAGTATTTT. Its protein is CASSLRLAGTDTQYF.

This clone turned up a few times. The chain joins TRBV29-1 to TRBJ2-5; D gene uncertain. Trimming shortened V by 7 bases and J by 5 bases, and 11 bases separated the two germline ends. The CDR3 is 11 residues long. The germline V gene encodes CDR1 SQVTM and CDR2 ANQGSEA. In nucleotides, the CDR3 is TGCAGCGGTGGGCCTTTGGAGACCCAGTACTTC. As protein: CSGGPLETQYF.

This clone was detected only a few times. V gene TRBV7-9 combines with J gene TRBJ2-5; 11 positions match TRBD1. There are 15 residues in the CDR3. Trimming at V came to 5 bases and at J to 2 bases, leaving 4 bases not matched to a gene. The germline gives CDR1 SEHNR, CDR2 FQNEAQ (reference sequence). This chain's CDR3 is CASSEGTGGQETQYF. The CDR3 region has the DNA TGTGCCAGCAGCGAAGGGACAGGGGGACAAGAGACCCAGTACTTC.